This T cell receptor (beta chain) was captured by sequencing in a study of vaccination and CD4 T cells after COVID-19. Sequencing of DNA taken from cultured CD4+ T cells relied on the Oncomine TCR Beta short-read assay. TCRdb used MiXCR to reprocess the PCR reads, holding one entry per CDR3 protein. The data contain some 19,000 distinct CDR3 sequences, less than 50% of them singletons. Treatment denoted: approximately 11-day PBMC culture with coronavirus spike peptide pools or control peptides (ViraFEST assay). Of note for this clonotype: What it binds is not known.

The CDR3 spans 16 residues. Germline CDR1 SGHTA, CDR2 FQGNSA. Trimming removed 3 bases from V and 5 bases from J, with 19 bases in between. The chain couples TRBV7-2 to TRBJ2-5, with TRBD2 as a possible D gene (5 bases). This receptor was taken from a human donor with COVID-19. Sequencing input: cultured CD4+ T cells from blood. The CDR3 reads CASSFWTAGGGETQYF. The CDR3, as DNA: TGTGCCAGCAGCTTTTGGACGGCGGGCGGTGGGGAGACCCAGTACTTC.